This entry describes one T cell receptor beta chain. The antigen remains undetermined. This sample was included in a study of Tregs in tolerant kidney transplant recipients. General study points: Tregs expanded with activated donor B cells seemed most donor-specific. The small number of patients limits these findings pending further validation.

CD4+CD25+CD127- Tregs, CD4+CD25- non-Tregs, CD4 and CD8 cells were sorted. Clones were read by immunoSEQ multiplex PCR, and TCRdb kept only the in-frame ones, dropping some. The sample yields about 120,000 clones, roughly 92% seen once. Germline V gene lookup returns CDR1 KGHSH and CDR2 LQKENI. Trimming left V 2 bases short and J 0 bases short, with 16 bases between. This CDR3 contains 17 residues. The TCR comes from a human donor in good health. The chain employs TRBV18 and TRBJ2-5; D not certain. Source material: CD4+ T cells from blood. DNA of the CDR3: TGTGCCAGCTCACCATCGGTTTGGCAGAAGTACCAAGAGACCCAGTACTTC. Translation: CASSPSVWQKYQETQYF.